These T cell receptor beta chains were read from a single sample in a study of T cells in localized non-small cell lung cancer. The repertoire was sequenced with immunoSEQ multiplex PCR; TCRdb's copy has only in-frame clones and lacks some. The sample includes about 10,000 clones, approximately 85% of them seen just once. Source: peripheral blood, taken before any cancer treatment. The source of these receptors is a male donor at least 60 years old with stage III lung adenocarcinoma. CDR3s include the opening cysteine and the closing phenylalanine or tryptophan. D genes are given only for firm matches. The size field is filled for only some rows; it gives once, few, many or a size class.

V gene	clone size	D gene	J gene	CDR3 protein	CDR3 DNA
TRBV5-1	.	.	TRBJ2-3	CASSLNEYYTQYF	TGCGCCAGCAGCTTGAATGAATACTATACGCAGTATTTT
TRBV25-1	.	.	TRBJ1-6	CASSEGGADTSPLHF	TGTGCCAGCAGTGAGGGTGGGGCGGACACGTCACCCCTCCACTTT
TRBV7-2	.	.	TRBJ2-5	CASSPKSGGAQTQYF	TGTGCCAGCAGCCCCAAGTCAGGGGGGGCCCAGACCCAGTACTTC
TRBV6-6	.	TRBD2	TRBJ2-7	CASSFVGRASEQYF	TGTGCCAGCAGTTTTGTCGGGAGGGCGTCCGAGCAGTACTTC
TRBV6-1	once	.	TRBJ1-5	CASSVGTHQPQHF	TGTGCCAGCAGTGTAGGGACACATCAGCCCCAGCATTTT
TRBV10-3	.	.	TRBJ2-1	CAISRGGVGDNEQFF	TGTGCCATCAGCCGCGGAGGGGTCGGGGACAATGAGCAGTTCTTC
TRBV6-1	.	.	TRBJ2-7	CASSDRPGASEQYF	TGTGCCAGCAGTGACAGACCCGGTGCGTCCGAGCAGTACTTC
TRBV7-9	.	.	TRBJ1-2	CASSPPNNYGYTF	TGTGCCAGCTCGCCCCCTAACAACTATGGCTACACCTTC
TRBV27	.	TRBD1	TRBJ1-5	CASSPGGTISNQPQHF	TGTGCCAGCAGTCCAGGGGGCACGATTAGCAATCAGCCCCAGCATTTT
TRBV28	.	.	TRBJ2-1	CATQDGGGNEQFF	TGTGCCACCCAGGACGGGGGAGGCAATGAGCAGTTCTTC
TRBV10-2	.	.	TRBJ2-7	CASSGAFAVSYEQYF	TGCGCCAGCAGTGGGGCATTTGCGGTCTCCTACGAGCAGTACTTC
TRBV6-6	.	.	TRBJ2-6	CASSSQGSGANVLTF	TGTGCCAGCAGCTCCCAGGGCTCTGGGGCCAACGTCCTGACTTTC
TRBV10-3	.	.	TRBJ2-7	CAISEDYEQYF	TGTGCCATCAGTGAGGACTACGAGCAGTACTTC
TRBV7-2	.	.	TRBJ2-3	CASSLGGTSADTQYF	TGTGCCAGCAGCTTAGGGGGAACCTCTGCAGATACGCAGTATTTT
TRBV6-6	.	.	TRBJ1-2	CASSYSGRDGYTF	TGTGCCAGCAGTTACTCGGGCAGGGATGGCTACACCTTC
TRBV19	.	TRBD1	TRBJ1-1	CASRLSDTGGTEAFF	TGTGCCAGTAGACTGAGTGATACAGGGGGCACTGAAGCTTTCTTT
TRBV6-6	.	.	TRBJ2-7	CASSIGSPTYEQYF	TGTGCCAGCAGCATCGGGTCCCCAACCTACGAGCAGTACTTC
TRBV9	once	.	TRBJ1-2	CASSVVPRYGYTF	TGTGCCAGCAGCGTAGTCCCCCGCTATGGCTACACCTTC
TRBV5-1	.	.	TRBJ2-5	CASSLSGQETQYF	TGCGCCAGCAGCTTGAGCGGTCAAGAGACCCAGTACTTC
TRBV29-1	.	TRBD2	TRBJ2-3	CSVDGRGDTQYF	TGCAGCGTTGACGGGAGGGGAGATACGCAGTATTTT
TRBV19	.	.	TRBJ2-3	CASSIRRLTDTQYF	TGTGCCAGTAGTATTAGACGGCTCACAGATACGCAGTATTTT
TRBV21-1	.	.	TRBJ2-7	CASGGRQQYF	TGTGCCAGCGGGGGGAGGCAACAGTACTTC
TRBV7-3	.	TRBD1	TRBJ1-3	CASSLTGLAGNTIYF	TGTGCCAGCAGCTTGACAGGGCTGGCTGGAAACACCATATATTTT
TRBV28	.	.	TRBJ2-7	CASSFHLADLNYEQYF	TGTGCCAGCAGTTTTCATCTCGCAGATTTAAACTACGAGCAGTACTTC
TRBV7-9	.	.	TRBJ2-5	CASSSIYQETQYF	TGTGCCAGCAGCTCGATTTACCAAGAGACCCAGTACTTC
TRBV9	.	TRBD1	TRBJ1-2	CASSVRGGGYTF	TGTGCCAGCAGCGTCAGGGGGGGTGGCTACACCTTC
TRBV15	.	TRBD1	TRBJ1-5	CATSRVGDRGRYQPQHF	TGTGCCACCAGCAGAGTAGGGGACAGGGGAAGATATCAGCCCCAGCATTTT